This T cell receptor beta chain was documented in a study of T cell responses to AZD1222 COVID-19 vaccine. The study, taken as a whole, reports: Most donors were white British and more were female, and clonal diversity was possibly underestimated.

To note about this clone: The target antigen is unknown.

TCRdb's copy holds only in-frame clones and misses some; the assay was immunoSEQ multiplex PCR. The sample consists of around 50,000 clones, about 86% of them appearing once. CDR3 size: 18 residues. Trimming cost V 5 bases and J 8 bases; bases outside gene matches: 18. Germline CDR1 and CDR2: WNHNN and SYGVQD (reference sequence). The clonotype comes from an adult who received the AZD1222 COVID-19 vaccine. The source was peripheral blood, collected 28 days after the second AZD1222 dose. The chain has TRBV10-1 and TRBJ1-4, with 9 bases that match TRBD1. The CDR3: CASSRVVSGQGLGEKLFF. CDR3 coding DNA: TGCGCCAGCAGTAGAGTCGTGTCGGGACAGGGTCTCGGCGAAAAACTGTTTTTT.